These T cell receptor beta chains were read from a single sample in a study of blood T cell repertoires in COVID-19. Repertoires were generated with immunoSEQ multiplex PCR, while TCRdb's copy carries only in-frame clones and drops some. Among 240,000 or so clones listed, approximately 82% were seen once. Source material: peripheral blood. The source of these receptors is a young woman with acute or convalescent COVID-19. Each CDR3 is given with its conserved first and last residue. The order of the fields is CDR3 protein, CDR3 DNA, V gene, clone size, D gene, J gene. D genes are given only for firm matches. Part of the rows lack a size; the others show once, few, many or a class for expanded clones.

CDR3 protein: CAAEGDTEAFF
CDR3 DNA: TGTGCCGCCGAAGGGGACACTGAAGCTTTCTTT
V gene: TRBV10-3
clone size: once
D gene: .
J gene: TRBJ1-1

CDR3 protein: CSAKKRESQFF
CDR3 DNA: TGCAGTGCGAAAAAGCGGGAGTCACAGTTCTTC
V gene: TRBV20-1
clone size: .
D gene: TRBD2
J gene: TRBJ2-1

CDR3 protein: CASSLDSGSYNEQFF
CDR3 DNA: TGTGCCAGCAGCTTGGACAGTGGATCCTACAATGAGCAGTTCTTC
V gene: TRBV7-2
clone size: .
D gene: .
J gene: TRBJ2-1

CDR3 protein: CAISAQGGANEKLFF
CDR3 DNA: TGTGCCATCAGTGCCCAGGGTGGGGCTAATGAAAAACTGTTTTTT
V gene: TRBV10-3
clone size: .
D gene: .
J gene: TRBJ1-4

CDR3 protein: CATSGEGSNEKLFF
CDR3 DNA: TGTGCCACCAGTGGGGAGGGGTCGAATGAAAAACTGTTTTTT
V gene: TRBV24-1
clone size: .
D gene: .
J gene: TRBJ1-4

CDR3 protein: CASSPQANSGNTIYF
CDR3 DNA: TGTGCCAGTAGTCCCCAGGCGAACTCTGGAAACACCATATATTTT
V gene: TRBV19
clone size: .
D gene: .
J gene: TRBJ1-3

CDR3 protein: CASSQEPGTGRTDTQYF
CDR3 DNA: TGCGCCAGCAGCCAAGAGCCGGGAACAGGGCGCACAGATACGCAGTATTTT
V gene: TRBV4-1
clone size: few
D gene: .
J gene: TRBJ2-3

CDR3 protein: CANNPRLAGQETQYF
CDR3 DNA: TGTGCTAATAACCCGAGACTAGCGGGGCAAGAGACCCAGTACTTC
V gene: TRBV6-7
clone size: .
D gene: TRBD2
J gene: TRBJ2-5

CDR3 protein: CASSLWAGGGPYNEQFF
CDR3 DNA: TGTGCCAGCAGTTTATGGGCGGGAGGGGGCCCCTACAATGAGCAGTTCTTC
V gene: TRBV27
clone size: .
D gene: TRBD2
J gene: TRBJ2-1

CDR3 protein: CASSLAPGVSPLHF
CDR3 DNA: TGTGCCAGCAGCTTAGCACCAGGGGTATCACCCCTCCACTTT
V gene: TRBV7-9
clone size: .
D gene: .
J gene: TRBJ1-6

CDR3 protein: CASSLFLQGTDTEAFF
CDR3 DNA: TGTGCCAGCAGCTTATTTTTGCAGGGGACAGACACTGAAGCTTTCTTT
V gene: TRBV11-2
clone size: .
D gene: TRBD1
J gene: TRBJ1-1

CDR3 protein: CASSPGQGARTDTQYF
CDR3 DNA: TGCGCCAGCAGCCCGGGACAGGGGGCTCGCACAGATACGCAGTATTTT
V gene: TRBV4-1
clone size: few
D gene: TRBD1
J gene: TRBJ2-3